Below, 30 T cell receptor beta chains from the same sample are listed, as sequenced in a study of blood T cells in healthy people across ages. Together with a sample-barcoded 5' primer, a J-beta primer mix was included in a second PCR lasting roughly 6 to 12 cycles. Each CDR3 protein is one row after TCRdb ran MiXCR on the 5' RACE reads. The data show 850,000 or so distinct CDR3 sequences, 25% to 30% seen once. Sequencing was performed on blood. The source is a woman aged 80 or older in good health.

As concerns this clonotype: This may arise from a read error, as a much more abundant clone is one base away. The V call is TRBV5-5, the J call TRBJ2-1; no clear D gene. TRBJ2-7 matches the DNA end more closely, so the J call is doubtful. Germline V gives CDR1 SGHKS, CDR2 YYEKEE (reference sequence). CDR3 length: 15 residues. In nucleotides, the CDR3 is TGTGCCAGCAGCCCACCTCAGGATTCCTACAATGAGCAGTACTTC. Protein: CASSPPQDSYNEQYF.

This clonotype was recorded many times. A clone one base away is much larger, so this may be a read error. The chain couples TRBV7-9 to TRBJ2-7; 8 bases match TRBD1. With 5 bases clipped from V and 3 bases from J, the junction kept 3 bases outside the gene matches. Germline V gives CDR1 SEHNR, CDR2 FQNEAQ (reference sequence). This CDR3 is 13 amino acids long. CDR3 DNA sequence: TGTGCCAGCAGCAGACAGGGGTACTACGAGCAGTACTTC. Translating gives CASSRQGYYEQYF.

Many counts were recorded for this clonotype. CDR3 nucleotides: TGTGCCAGCAGCTTGCTACGTCGACAGGGGGCGAACAATGAGCAGTTCTTC. It is translated as CASSLLRRQGANNEQFF. The J gene is TRBJ2-1, the V gene TRBV5-6; 10 positions match TRBD1. This CDR3 is 17 amino acids long. V dropped 1 base and J dropped 5; count of bases not matched to a gene: 9. Germline V gene lookup returns CDR1 SGHDT and CDR2 YYEEEE.

V and J are TRBV5-1 and TRBJ1-1; 7 bases are shared with TRBD1. With V trimmed by 1 base and J by 1 base, 7 bases remained unmatched. The CDR3 extends over 16 amino acids. Germline CDR1 SGHRS, CDR2 YFSETQ. As DNA, the CDR3 is TGCGCCAGCAGCTTGAGCTCGGGACAGACGAACACTGAAGCTTTCTTT. Translating it yields CASSLSSGQTNTEAFF. Looking up the rest from reference TRBV5-1 and TRBJ1-1 gives the full variable domain: KAGVTQTPRYLIKTRGQQVTLSCSPISGHRSVSWYQQTPGQGLQFLFEYFSETQRNKGNFPGRFSGRQFSNSRSEMNVSTLELGDSALYLCASSLSSGQTNTEAFFGQGTRLTVV.

The sample holds many counts of this clonotype. The chain employs TRBV5-6 and TRBJ2-1, with D tentatively TRBD1 (5 bases). The CDR3 runs 15 residues. Germline CDR1 is SGHDT and CDR2 is YYEEEE. Trimming pared 1 base from V and 2 bases from J, leaving 10 bases between. CDR3 region: CASSLLGPTYNEQFF. CDR3 DNA sequence: TGTGCCAGCAGCTTGTTGGGGCCGACCTACAATGAGCAGTTCTTC.

This chain links TRBV7-2 with TRBJ2-3, with 7 bases matching TRBD1. V lost 10 bases, J lost 6 bases, and 7 bases stayed unmatched. Looked up from germline, CDR1 is SGHTA and CDR2 is FQGNSA. There are 12 residues in the CDR3. The CDR3 DNA reads as TGTGCCACCAAGGGGGCTGGGGATACGCAGTATTTT. Its protein is CATKGAGDTQYF.

This clonotype was found many times. The gene calls are TRBV7-9 and TRBJ1-4, with a possible D match to TRBD1 (5 bases). Deletions cut 4 bases from V and 3 bases from J, with 21 bases between. The CDR3 contains 18 residues. CDR1 and CDR2 (germline): SEHNR, FQNEAQ (reference sequence). The CDR3 bases are TGTGCCAGCAGCTCGATAGGAGAAGGGGCACCCTCTAATGAAAAACTGTTTTTT. Its protein product is CASSSIGEGAPSNEKLFF.

The chain uses TRBV7-2 and TRBJ1-4, with no clear D. With 5 bases removed from V and 5 bases from J, the gap between germline ends came to 27 bases. The CDR3 runs 19 residues. Germline CDR1 reads SGHTA; CDR2 reads FQGNSA. CDR3 coding DNA: TGTGCCAGCAGCCGCCGCATGGGTTCAGTCTTGGGAAGGAATGAAAAACTGTTTTTT. This gives the protein CASSRRMGSVLGRNEKLFF.

The DNA of the CDR3 is TGTGCCAGCAGTTACTCGAGACAGGGGGATCAGCCCCAGCATTTT. It yields the protein CASSYSRQGDQPQHF. V and J are TRBV6-6 and TRBJ1-5, with 9 bases that match TRBD1. The trim removed 0 bases at V and 5 bases at J, leaving 2 bases unmatched. CDR3 size: 15 residues. Germline V gives CDR1 MNHNY, CDR2 SVGAGI (reference sequence).

The CDR3 bases are TGTGCCAGCAGGGGCGAGGGTAGCAATGAGCAGTACTTC. Translated, it gives CASRGEGSNEQYF. V usage is TRBV4-2 and J usage is TRBJ2-1; the D gene is possibly TRBD2 (5 bases). Near its end, the DNA agrees better with TRBJ2-7, so the J call may be wrong. Germline assignment: CDR1 LGHNA and CDR2 YNFKEQ. This CDR3 comprises 13 residues.

This clonotype has ten or more counts. The gene calls are TRBV5-1 and TRBJ2-5, with D perhaps TRBD1 or TRBD2 (6 bases each). The ends were cut back, 4 bases at V and 1 base at J, with 17 bases in the middle. CDR3 length equals 16 residues. Germline CDR1 SGHRS, CDR2 YFSETQ. The CDR3 sequence: CASSPGAQGLQETQYF. The CDR3 nucleotides read TGCGCCAGCAGCCCGGGGGCACAGGGACTCCAAGAGACCCAGTACTTC.

This rearrangement joins TRBV12-3 or TRBV12-4 to TRBJ2-5; a possible D gene is TRBD2 (7 bases). The ends were cut back, 4 bases at V and 4 bases at J, with 13 bases in the middle. The CDR3 has 14 amino acids. The CDR3 region has the DNA TGTGCCAGCAGTTATCAGGGGAGGGCAGAGACCCAGTACTTC. Amino acid sequence: CASSYQGRAETQYF.

This clonotype has at least ten counts. The chain carries TRBV7-9 and TRBJ2-4; D is possibly TRBD2 (6 bases). Germline lookup yields CDR1 SEHNR and CDR2 FQNEAQ (reference sequence). CDR3 size: 15 residues. V lost 4 bases and J 9 bases, leaving 19 bases between the germline ends. The CDR3 reads CASSSLEGAGSIQYF. The CDR3 region has the DNA TGTGCCAGCAGCTCCTTGGAAGGGGCGGGGAGCATTCAGTACTTC.

Comment on this clonotype: A read error may be the cause here, since a much bigger clone is one base away. This rearrangement joins TRBV7-2 to TRBJ2-3; D gene unclear. Germline V gene sequence: CDR1 SGHTA, CDR2 FQGNSA. There are 13 residues in the CDR3. The CDR3 nucleotides are TGTGTCAGCAGACCATCTAGCACAGATACGCAGTATTTT. Protein sequence: CVSRPSSTDTQYF.

About this clonotype: Given a much more abundant clone one base away, this may be a read error. As the CDR3 is not closed by the conserved phenylalanine or tryptophan, this likely results from a read error. V and J are TRBV6-5 and TRBJ1-5; D gene ambiguous. Trimming left V 0 bases short and J 4 bases short, with 10 bases between. CDR3 size: 15 residues. Germline CDR1 and CDR2: MNHEY and SVGAGI. The CDR3 is CASSYSSGENQPQHV. In DNA, the CDR3 is TGTGCCAGCAGTTACTCGAGCGGGGAAAATCAGCCCCAGCATGTT.

This clonotype was recorded at least ten times. The rearrangement joins TRBV12-3 or TRBV12-4 to TRBJ1-2; 11 bases line up with TRBD1. There are 13 residues in the CDR3. Unmatched junction bases numbered 5, after V lost 7 bases and J lost 7 bases. CDR3 sequence (DNA): TGTGCCAGCACCGGACAGGGGGCGCTTGGCTACACCTTC. Translating gives CASTGQGALGYTF.

This clonotype came up a few times. Given a much more abundant clone one base away, this may be a read error. The gene calls are TRBV27 and TRBJ2-1; a weak D match, TRBD1 (6 bases). The germline V and J ends were trimmed by 6 bases and 8 bases, with 20 bases remaining between them. The CDR3 totals 15 residues. Germline V lookup: CDR1 MNHEY, CDR2 SMNVEV (reference sequence). The DNA of the CDR3 is TGTGCCAGCAGCCGCCCCGGGACAAACTGCGATGAGCAGTTCTTC. The encoded protein is CASSRPGTNCDEQFF.

The CDR3 protein is CASSQERAQSSSDTQYF. As DNA, the CDR3 is TGCGCCAGCAGCCAAGAAAGGGCACAGTCGAGCTCAGATACGCAGTATTTT. This rearrangement joins TRBV4-3 to TRBJ2-3; D remains unclear. The CDR3 length is 17 residues. Trimming removed 0 bases at V and 4 bases at J, with 17 bases between. Germline assignment: CDR1 LGHNA and CDR2 YSLEER.

The sample holds many counts of this clonotype. The V and J genes are TRBV9 and TRBJ2-3, with D possibly being TRBD1 or TRBD2 (5 bases each). Germline V gene lookup returns CDR1 SGDLS and CDR2 YYNGEE. CDR3 size: 16 residues. V lost 3 bases and J 2 bases, leaving 16 bases between the germline ends. CDR3 loop: CASSADSGTYTDTQYF. The CDR3 coding sequence is TGTGCCAGCAGCGCGGATAGTGGGACGTACACAGATACGCAGTATTTT. The full variable domain, its missing parts supplied by reference TRBV9 and TRBJ2-3, is DSGVTQTPKHLITATGQRVTLRCSPRSGDLSVYWYQQSLDQGLQFLIQYYNGEERAKGNILERFSAQQFPDLHSELNLSSLELGDSALYFCASSADSGTYTDTQYFGPGTRLTVL.

This clonotype was seen ten or more times. This chain links TRBV6-5 with TRBJ2-7; possibly TRBD2 for D (5 bases). The germline CDR1 and CDR2 sequences are MNHEY and SVGAGI. Trimming took off 5 bases at V and 2 bases at J, with 10 bases between the two ends. The CDR3 loop spans 13 amino acids. Here the CDR3 DNA reads TGTGCCAGCAGTAACAGCGGAACCTACGAGCAGTACTTC. Encoded protein: CASSNSGTYEQYF.

This clonotype has ten or more counts. The J gene is TRBJ2-1, the V gene TRBV7-6; 10 positions agree with TRBD2. The CDR3 covers 12 residues. Germline-derived CDR1 and CDR2 are SGHVS and FNYEAQ. V dropped 3 bases and J dropped 13; count of bases not matched to a gene: 3. This CDR3 is CASSFSGGPQFF. CDR3 nucleotides: TGTGCCAGCAGCTTTAGCGGGGGGCCTCAGTTCTTC.

This chain connects TRBV4-1 to TRBJ1-1; D unresolved. V gave up 3 bases and J gave up 10 bases, with 21 bases separating them. Germline loops: CDR1 MGHRA, CDR2 YSYEKL. The CDR3 spans 15 residues. CDR3 amino acids: CASSHVLGRSRLAFF. CDR3 bases: TGCGCCAGCAGCCACGTCTTAGGGAGGTCTAGATTAGCTTTCTTT.

This clonotype was observed at least ten times. This rearrangement joins TRBV10-1 to TRBJ2-7; 9 bases line up with TRBD1. V shed 2 bases, J shed 4 bases, and the junction held 6 bases outside the gene matches. Germline V gene sequence: CDR1 WNHNN, CDR2 SYGVQD (reference sequence). This CDR3 contains 15 residues. CDR3: CASSETWTGDYEQYF. The CDR3 DNA sequence: TGCGCCAGCAGTGAGACTTGGACAGGGGATTACGAGCAGTACTTC.

The chain recombines TRBV11-2 with TRBJ2-5; unclear D gene. This CDR3 comprises 14 residues. In germline, CDR1 is SGHAT, CDR2 FQNNGV. Trimming cost V 4 bases and J 2 bases, with 11 bases left between them. CDR3: CASSSPPLQETQYF. The CDR3 DNA reads as TGTGCCAGCAGCTCCCCTCCCCTACAAGAGACCCAGTACTTC.

The V and J genes are TRBV4-3 and TRBJ1-4; D is uncertain. V lost 1 base to trimming and J lost 7 bases, with 16 bases between them. CDR1 LGHNA and CDR2 YSLEER come from the germline V gene. The CDR3 contains 16 residues. The CDR3 nucleotides read TGCGCCAGCAGCCAAGGCGCGGCGCCCCGGAGTGAAAAACTGTTTTTT. It translates to CASSQGAAPRSEKLFF.

The table lists this clonotype with many counts. The chain carries TRBV9 and TRBJ1-2, with 10 bases identical to TRBD1. The germline CDR1 and CDR2 sequences are SGDLS and YYNGEE. V shed 3 bases and J 6 bases; nucleotides not matched to a gene: 5. This CDR3 contains 14 residues. The CDR3 nucleotides read TGTGCCAGCAGCGCACAGACAGGGGGCGATGGCTACACCTTC. Translating gives CASSAQTGGDGYTF.

This chain joins TRBV2 and TRBJ1-2, with 8 positions matching TRBD1. The CDR3 is 14 residues long. The junction had 8 bases not matched to a gene; V was cut back by 7 bases and J by 4 bases. Germline V lookup: CDR1 SNHLY, CDR2 FYNNEI. The DNA of the CDR3 is TGTGCCAGCAAGATCCAGGGGGCGATCTATGGCTACACCTTC. This sequence encodes CASKIQGAIYGYTF.

This clonotype was recorded at least ten times. V and J are TRBV7-6 and TRBJ2-7; D may be TRBD1 or TRBD2 (7 bases each). The germline gives CDR1 SGHVS, CDR2 FNYEAQ. The CDR3 length is 14 residues. V lost 5 bases, J lost 4 bases, and 15 bases lay in between. The CDR3 reads CASSPGGGVYEQYF. In DNA form, the CDR3 reads TGTGCCAGCAGCCCAGGGGGGGGAGTATACGAGCAGTACTTC.

This clonotype was detected a few times. This may come from a read error, since a much larger clone is one base off. The chain uses TRBV15 and TRBJ2-1; TRBD1 agrees at 8 bases. The length of the CDR3 is 12 residues. Per germline, CDR1 LNHNV and CDR2 YYDKDF (reference sequence). J was trimmed by 10 bases and V by 8 bases; bases with no gene match: 7. The CDR3 region is CATGTGRTEQFF. In DNA form, the CDR3 reads TGTGCCACCGGGACAGGTAGGACCGAGCAGTTCTTC.

The gene calls are TRBV7-8 and TRBJ1-1, with a tentative D call TRBD1 (5 bases). There are 15 residues in the CDR3. Germline V gene data show CDR1 as SGHVS and CDR2 as FQNEAQ. Trimming pared 1 base from V and 0 bases from J, leaving 9 bases between. The CDR3 sequence is CASSLGGPMNTEAFF. The CDR3 DNA sequence: TGTGCCAGCAGCTTAGGGGGCCCGATGAACACTGAAGCTTTCTTT.